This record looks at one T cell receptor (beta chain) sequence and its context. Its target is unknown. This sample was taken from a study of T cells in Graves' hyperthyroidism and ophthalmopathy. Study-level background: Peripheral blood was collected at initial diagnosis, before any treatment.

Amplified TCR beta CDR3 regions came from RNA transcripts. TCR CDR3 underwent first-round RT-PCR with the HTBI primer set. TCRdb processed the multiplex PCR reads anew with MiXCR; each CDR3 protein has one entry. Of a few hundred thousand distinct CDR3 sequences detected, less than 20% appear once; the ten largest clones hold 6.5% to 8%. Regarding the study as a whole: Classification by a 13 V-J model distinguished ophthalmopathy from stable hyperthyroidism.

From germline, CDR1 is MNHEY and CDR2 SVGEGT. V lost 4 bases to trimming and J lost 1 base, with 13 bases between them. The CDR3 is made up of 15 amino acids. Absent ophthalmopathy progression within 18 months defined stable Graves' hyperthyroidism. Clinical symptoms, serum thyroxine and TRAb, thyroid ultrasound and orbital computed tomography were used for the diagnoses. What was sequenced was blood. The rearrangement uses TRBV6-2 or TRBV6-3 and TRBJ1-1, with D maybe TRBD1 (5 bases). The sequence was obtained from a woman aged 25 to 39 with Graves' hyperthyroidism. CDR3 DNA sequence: TGTGCCAGCAGTTCGTTCTGGACAACGAACACTGAAGCTTTCTTT. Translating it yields CASSSFWTTNTEAFF.